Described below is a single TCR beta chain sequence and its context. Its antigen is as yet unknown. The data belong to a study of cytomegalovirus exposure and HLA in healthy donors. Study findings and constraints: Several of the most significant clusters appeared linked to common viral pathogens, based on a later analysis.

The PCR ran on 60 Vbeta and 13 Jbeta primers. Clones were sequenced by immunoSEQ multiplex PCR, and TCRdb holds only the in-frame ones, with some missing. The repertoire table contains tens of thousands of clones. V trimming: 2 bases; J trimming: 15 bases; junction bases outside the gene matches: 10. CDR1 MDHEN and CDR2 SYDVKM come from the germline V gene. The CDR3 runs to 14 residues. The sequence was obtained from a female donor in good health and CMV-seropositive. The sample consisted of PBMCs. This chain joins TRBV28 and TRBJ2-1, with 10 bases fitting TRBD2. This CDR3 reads CASSLPWSSGSLFF. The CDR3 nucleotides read TGTGCCAGCAGTTTACCCTGGTCTAGCGGGAGTCTGTTCTTC.